This TCR beta chain was retrieved from a study of shared clonotypes between healthy human individuals. Study background: Sampling drew on donors who were a couple of women and a few men aged 18 to 49. Study outcomes and limitations: Apart from blood, nothing was sampled; tissue repertoires likely differ. A small donor pool kept down the genetic and exposure-history diversity that was represented.

Turning to this clone: Its antigen is unidentified. Other DNA sequences within the sample encode an identical CDR3.

Sorted-subset replicate PCR reactions were performed with approximately 190 ng DNA, corresponding to roughly 30,000 T cell genomes. Profiling relied on immunoSEQ multiplex PCR, and the TCRdb table lists in-frame clones only, not all of them. This sample has millions of clones, with 85% to 95% found just once. The germline V gene encodes CDR1 SGHAT and CDR2 FQNNGV. V lost 4 bases and J 3 bases, leaving 7 bases between the germline ends. This CDR3 spans 12 amino acids. The clonotype comes from a man between 18 and 35 years old in good health. Some clones in this sample may be carry-over from other donors' samples. The sequenced material came from naive CD4+ T cells from PBMCs. Subset in this sample: CD45RA+ positively selected. This sequence joins TRBV11-2 and TRBJ2-7, with D hard to call. The CDR3 DNA reads TGTGCCAGCAGCTCGTACAGCTACGAGCAGTACTTC. This codes for CASSSYSYEQYF.